The text below deals with one T cell receptor (beta chain). As yet, its antigen is unknown. These data belong to a study of vaccination and CD4 T cells after COVID-19. Oncomine TCR Beta short-read sequencing was applied to DNA from cultured CD4+ T cells. MiXCR, applied by TCRdb to the PCR reads, yields one record per CDR3 protein. This table has some 10,000 distinct CDR3 sequences, under 80% appearing once. Regarding treatment: roughly 11-day PBMC culture with coronavirus spike peptide pools or control peptides (ViraFEST assay). From germline, CDR1 is DFQATT and CDR2 SNEGSKA (reference sequence). This CDR3 is built from 16 residues. The junction had 5 bases not matched to a gene; V was cut back by 1 base and J by 2 bases.

The chain joins TRBV20-1 to TRBJ1-6; 7 bases line up with TRBD1. Input material: CD4+ T cells from blood, cultured in vitro. This receptor was identified in a human donor who had recovered from COVID-19. The CDR3 here is CSARVTGSAYNSPLHF. CDR3 bases: TGCAGTGCTAGAGTGACAGGGTCAGCCTATAATTCACCCCTCCACTTT.